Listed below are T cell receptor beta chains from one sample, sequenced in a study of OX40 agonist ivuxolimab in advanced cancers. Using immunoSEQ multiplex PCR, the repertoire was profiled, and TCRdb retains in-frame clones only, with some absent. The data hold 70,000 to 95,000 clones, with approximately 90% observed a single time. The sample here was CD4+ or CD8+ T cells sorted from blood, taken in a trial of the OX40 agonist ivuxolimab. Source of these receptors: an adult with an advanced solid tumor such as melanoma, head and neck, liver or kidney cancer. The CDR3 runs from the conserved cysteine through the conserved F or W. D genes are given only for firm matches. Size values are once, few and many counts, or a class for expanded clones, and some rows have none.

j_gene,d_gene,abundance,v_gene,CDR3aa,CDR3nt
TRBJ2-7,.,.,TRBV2,CASRETYEQYF,TGTGCCAGCAGAGAAACCTACGAGCAGTACTTC
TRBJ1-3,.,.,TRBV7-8,CASSLFGASGNTIYF,TGTGCCAGCAGCTTATTTGGCGCATCTGGAAACACCATATATTTT
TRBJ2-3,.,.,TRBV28,CASSSPLGGESPLAQYF,TGTGCCAGCAGTTCCCCTTTAGGGGGAGAGAGTCCGCTTGCGCAGTATTTT
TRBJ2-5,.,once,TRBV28,CASRSLETQYF,TGTGCCAGCAGGTCACTAGAGACCCAGTACTTC
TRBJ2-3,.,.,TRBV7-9,CASSLYLPVRWADTQYF,TGTGCCAGCAGCTTATACCTCCCTGTTCGGTGGGCAGATACGCAGTATTTT
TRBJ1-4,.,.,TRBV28,CASSFGGGNEKLFF,TGTGCCAGCAGTTTTGGCGGGGGTAATGAAAAACTGTTTTTT
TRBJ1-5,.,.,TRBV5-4,CASSLDRANQPQHF,TGTGCCAGCAGCTTGGACAGGGCCAATCAGCCCCAGCATTTT
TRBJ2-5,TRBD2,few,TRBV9,CASSVSGTTQYF,TGTGCCAGCAGCGTAAGCGGGACGACCCAGTACTTC
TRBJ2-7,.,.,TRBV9,CASSVAAGAAYEQYF,TGTGCCAGCAGCGTAGCGGCGGGCGCAGCCTACGAGCAGTACTTC
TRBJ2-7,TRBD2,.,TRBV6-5,CASSTLAGSSYEQYF,TGTGCCAGCAGCACCCTAGCGGGCAGCTCCTACGAGCAGTACTTC
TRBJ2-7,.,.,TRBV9,CASRPDGRGDEQYF,TGTGCCAGCAGGCCGGACGGACGAGGAGACGAGCAGTACTTC
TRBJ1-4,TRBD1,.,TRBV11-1,CASSLGGGHEKLFF,TGTGCCAGCAGCTTAGGAGGGGGCCATGAAAAACTGTTTTTT
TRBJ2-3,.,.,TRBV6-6,CASSYPTGGSTDTQYF,TGTGCCAGCAGTTACCCCACAGGAGGGTCCACAGATACGCAGTATTTT
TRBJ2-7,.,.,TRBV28,CASSPTSSLAREQYF,TGTGCCAGCAGTCCGACTAGTTCGTTGGCTCGCGAGCAGTACTTC
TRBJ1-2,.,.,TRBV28,CASSLYNYGYTF,TGTGCCAGCAGTTTGTATAACTATGGCTACACCTTC
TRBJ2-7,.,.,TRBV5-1,CASSLASQNEQYF,TGCGCCAGCAGCTTGGCCAGCCAGAACGAGCAGTACTTC
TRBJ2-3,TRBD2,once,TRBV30,CAWTRLGLASDTQYF,TGTGCCTGGACCCGGTTGGGACTAGCATCAGATACGCAGTATTTT
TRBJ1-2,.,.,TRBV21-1,CASSKGRAFKGYTF,TGTGCCAGCAGCAAGGGACGGGCGTTTAAAGGCTACACCTTC
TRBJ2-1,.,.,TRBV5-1,CASSLAIAIGSNEQFF,TGCGCCAGCAGCTTGGCCATTGCGATCGGATCCAATGAGCAGTTCTTC
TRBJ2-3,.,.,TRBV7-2,CASSLGVTSLRTQYF,TGTGCCAGCAGCTTAGGCGTGACATCTTTACGTACGCAGTATTTT
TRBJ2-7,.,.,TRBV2,CASSLNDEQYF,TGTGCCAGCAGCCTGAATGACGAGCAGTACTTC
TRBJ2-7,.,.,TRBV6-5,CASSYGPYEQYF,TGTGCCAGCAGTTACGGCCCCTACGAGCAGTACTTC
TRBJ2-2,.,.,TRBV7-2,CASSPVLGELFF,TGTGCCAGCAGCCCCGTGCTAGGGGAGCTGTTTTTT